These 5 T cell receptor beta chains originate from one sample sequenced in a study of shared clonotypes between healthy human individuals. Sequenced by immunoSEQ multiplex PCR; TCRdb stores in-frame clones only, minus some. This sample has a few million clones, with approximately 96% found just once. Input material: naive CD4+ T cells sorted from blood. Subset specified: CD45RA+ positively selected. Receptors originate from a man younger than 30 in good health.

This clone was recorded only once. The chain employs TRBV2 and TRBJ1-6; TRBD1 matches at 9 bases. CDR1 is SNHLY, CDR2 FYNNEI, per germline. The CDR3 has 15 amino acids. Unmatched junction bases numbered 7, after V lost 3 bases and J lost 10 bases. CDR3 region: CASSEGTGLRSPLHF. The CDR3 region has the DNA TGTGCCAGCAGTGAGGGGACAGGGTTACGGTCACCCCTCCACTTT.

On this clone: Other DNA sequences from this sample encode an identical CDR3 as well. The chain couples TRBV18 to TRBJ2-3, with D maybe TRBD2 (5 bases). Germline CDR1 is KGHSH and CDR2 is LQKENI. This CDR3 is 14 amino acids long. V lost 3 bases and J lost 0, with 7 bases in between. CDR3 DNA sequence: TGTGCCAGCTCACCCCGGGGAAGCACAGATACGCAGTATTTT. It specifies CASSPRGSTDTQYF.

The V and J genes are TRBV5-6 and TRBJ2-3; D not certain. V lost 2 bases and J 10 bases, leaving 11 bases between the germline ends. The CDR3 length is 12 residues. CDR1 is SGHDT and CDR2 is YYEEEE in the germline V gene. The CDR3 coding sequence is TGTGCCAGCAGCTTTCCGGCCGATGCGCAGTATTTT. Its protein product is CASSFPADAQYF.

Concerning this clone: The sample carries other DNA sequences with the same CDR3. This chain links TRBV28 with TRBJ1-2; D is ambiguous. The CDR3 totals 13 residues. Trimming pared 2 bases from V and 0 bases from J, leaving 4 bases between. Germline assignment: CDR1 MDHEN and CDR2 SYDVKM. The CDR3, as DNA: TGTGCCAGCAGTTTAACATCTAACTATGGCTACACCTTC. This gives the protein CASSLTSNYGYTF.

Comments on this clone: The sample carries other DNA sequences with the same CDR3. The chain employs TRBV6-1 and TRBJ2-3; D not certain. The CDR3 consists of 12 residues. Germline-derived CDR1 and CDR2 are MNHNS and SASEGT. Trimming removed 4 bases at V and 2 bases at J, with 4 bases between. CDR3 nucleotide sequence: TGTGCCAGCAGTGTTTCCACAGATACGCAGTATTTT. This sequence encodes CASSVSTDTQYF.